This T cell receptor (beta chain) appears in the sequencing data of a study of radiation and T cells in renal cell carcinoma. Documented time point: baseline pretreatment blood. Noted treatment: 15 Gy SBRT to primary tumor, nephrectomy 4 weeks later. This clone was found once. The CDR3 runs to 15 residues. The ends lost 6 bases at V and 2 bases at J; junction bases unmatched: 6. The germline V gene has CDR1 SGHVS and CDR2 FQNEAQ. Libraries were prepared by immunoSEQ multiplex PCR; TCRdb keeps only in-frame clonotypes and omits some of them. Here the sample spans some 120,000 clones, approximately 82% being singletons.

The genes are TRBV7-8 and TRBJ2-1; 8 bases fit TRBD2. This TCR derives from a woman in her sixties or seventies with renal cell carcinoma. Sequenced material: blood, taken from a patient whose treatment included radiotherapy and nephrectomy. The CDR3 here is CASRSLAATYNEQFF. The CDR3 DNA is TGTGCCAGCAGGTCACTAGCGGCTACCTACAATGAGCAGTTCTTC. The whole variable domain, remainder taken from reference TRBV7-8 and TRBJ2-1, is GAGVSQSPRYKVAKRGQDVALRCDPISGHVSLFWYQQALGQGPEFLTYFQNEAQLDKSGLPSDRFFAERPEGSVSTLKIQRTQQEDSAVYLCASRSLAATYNEQFFGPGTRLTVL.